The source of this TCR beta chain is a study of OX40 agonist ivuxolimab in advanced cancers. Study overall: Males comprised 70% to 90% of the group, whose mean age was approximately 61 years (range roughly 20 to 90). Study-wide findings and caveats: On average, CD8+ T cells showed a greater number of expanded clones than CD4+. Partial responders at 0.1-3.0 mg/kg showed near-lowest clonal expansion.

The V gene lost 0 bases and the J gene lost 10 bases, with 14 bases spanning the gap. This CDR3 has 14 residues. Per the germline V gene, CDR1 is SGHDT and CDR2 is YYEEEE. Sampling times: baseline, cycle 4 day 1, cycle 7 day 1. Sequenced by immunoSEQ multiplex PCR; TCRdb stores in-frame clones only, minus some. Among around 25,000 clones listed, about 81% were seen once. For this clone: Its antigen remains unknown.

The sequence derives from an adult with an advanced solid tumor such as melanoma, head and neck, liver or kidney cancer. V and J are TRBV5-6 and TRBJ2-1; D not resolved. This material consisted of CD4+ or CD8+ T cells sorted from blood, taken in a trial of the OX40 agonist ivuxolimab. The CDR3 reads CASSLAQTLREQFF. In DNA, the CDR3 is TGTGCCAGCAGCTTGGCCCAGACCTTAAGGGAGCAGTTCTTC.